These 6 T cell receptor beta chains were sequenced from one sample in a study of blood T cell repertoires in COVID-19. This table comes from immunoSEQ multiplex PCR, and its TCRdb copy is limited to in-frame clones, with some not included. Of 120,000 to 150,000 clones detected, 70% to 90% appear once; the ten largest clones hold 13%. The sample comprised peripheral blood. The receptor set was obtained from a man in his 60s with active or convalescent COVID-19.

The chain combines TRBV4-1 with TRBJ2-3, with TRBD2 matching over 11 bases. The CDR3 runs 16 residues. The germline CDR1 and CDR2 sequences are MGHRA and YSYEKL. V was pared by 4 bases and J by 4 bases, with 7 bases of the junction left unmatched. The CDR3 nucleotides read TGCGCCAGCAGCCTCGCACTAGCGGGAGCCGCAGATACGCAGTATTTT. Its protein is CASSLALAGAADTQYF.

CDR3 in amino acids: CASSGLGDSDEQYF. The DNA of the CDR3 is TGTGCCAGCAGCGGCTTAGGGGACTCGGACGAGCAGTACTTC. V usage is TRBV9 and J usage is TRBJ2-7, with D perhaps TRBD2 (6 bases). Trimming took off 3 bases at V and 5 bases at J, with 15 bases between the two ends. CDR1 is SGDLS and CDR2 is YYNGEE in the germline V gene. The CDR3 totals 14 residues.

The gene calls are TRBV29-1 and TRBJ2-7, with no clear D. CDR3 size: 12 residues. Looked up from germline, CDR1 is SQVTM and CDR2 is ANQGSEA. V was shortened by 7 bases and J by 4 bases, with 14 bases between the two germline ends. CDR3 residues: CSASVGQYEQYF. CDR3 DNA: TGCAGCGCCTCGGTTGGTCAATACGAGCAGTACTTC.

The chain links TRBV3-1 (or the pseudogene TRBV3-2) to TRBJ1-5; possibly TRBD1 for D (5 bases). V shed 0 bases and J shed 3 bases, with 9 bases lying between them. Per germline, CDR1 LGHDT and CDR2 YNNKEL (reference sequence). CDR3 size: 15 residues. In DNA, the CDR3 is TGTGCCAGCAGCCAAGATATACAGGACAATCAGCCCCAGCATTTT. Translation gives CASSQDIQDNQPQHF.

The chain combines TRBV4-1 with TRBJ2-7; 8 positions agree with TRBD1. Germline V gene data show CDR1 as MGHRA and CDR2 as YSYEKL. The CDR3 spans 14 residues. J lost 3 bases, V lost 6 bases, and 7 bases had no gene match. The CDR3 DNA sequence: TGCGCCAGCAGGCGACAGGGGAATGGCTACGAGCAGTACTTC. Protein sequence: CASRRQGNGYEQYF.

The chain combines TRBV5-1 with TRBJ2-2, with D possibly matching TRBD2 (6 bases). Germline V gene data show CDR1 as SGHRS and CDR2 as YFSETQ. The ends were cut back, 4 bases at V and 4 bases at J, with 17 bases in the middle. There are 16 residues in the CDR3. CDR3 nucleotide sequence: TGCGCCAGCAGCACCCTGGAGAGGGGAGGCACCGGGGAGCTGTTTTTT. Its protein product is CASSTLERGGTGELFF.